This note documents a single TCR beta chain sequence. These data originate in a study of blood T cell repertoires in COVID-19. Libraries were prepared by immunoSEQ multiplex PCR; TCRdb keeps only in-frame clonotypes and omits some of them. This table holds 45,000 to 55,000 clones, over 65% found once. V was clipped by 1 base and J by 1 base, with 8 bases between them. CDR3 size: 15 residues. Germline CDR1 is MGHDK and CDR2 is SYGVNS. J is TRBJ1-3 and V is TRBV25-1; no clear D. The TCR comes from a human donor in a cohort sampled during active COVID-19. Input material: peripheral blood. CDR3 amino acids: CASSEFKESGNTIYF. CDR3 coding DNA: TGTGCCAGCAGTGAATTTAAGGAGTCTGGAAACACCATATATTTT.